Each of the 31 T cell receptor beta chains below was sequenced from the same sample in a study of siplizumab effects on memory and regulatory T cells. Clones were sequenced by immunoSEQ multiplex PCR, and TCRdb holds only the in-frame ones, with some missing. The sample lists about 100,000 clones; roughly 93% were seen once. Sequencing input: non-Treg CD4+ T cells sorted from blood. These receptors were taken from a human donor in good health.

J is TRBJ2-1 and V is TRBV6-4; 7 positions agree with TRBD1. The germline V gene has CDR1 MRHNA and CDR2 SNTAGT. The CDR3 has 13 amino acids. The trim removed 5 bases at V and 11 bases at J, leaving 9 bases unmatched. In DNA, the CDR3 is TGTGCCAGCAGTCTCGGACAGGACACTAAGCAGTTCTTC. Its translation: CASSLGQDTKQFF.

The gene calls are TRBV12-5 and TRBJ2-1; no reliable D call. The CDR3 loop spans 18 amino acids. Trimming removed 0 bases from V and 0 bases from J, with 15 bases in between. Germline CDR1 and CDR2: LGHNT and FRNRAP. This chain's CDR3 is CASGLVLVPRYSYNEQFF. CDR3 DNA: TGTGCTAGTGGTTTGGTACTTGTCCCCAGATACTCCTACAATGAGCAGTTCTTC.

This clone was picked up a small number of times. The chain employs TRBV28 and TRBJ1-5; tentatively, D is TRBD1 (5 bases). The CDR3 contains 15 residues. Germline V gene sequence: CDR1 MDHEN, CDR2 SYDVKM. Trimming stripped 7 bases from V and 5 bases from J, with 18 bases between. The DNA for the CDR3 is TGTGCCAGCACCCCGATCAGCAGGGCATATCAGCCCCAGCATTTT. Encoded protein: CASTPISRAYQPQHF.

This clone was observed once. Here the CDR3 DNA reads TGTGCCAGCAGTGGACAGGGGAAGGGCACCGGGGAGCTGTTTTTT. This sequence encodes CASSGQGKGTGELFF. This chain links TRBV9 with TRBJ2-2; 9 bases are a match to TRBD1. V shed 5 bases, J shed 4 bases, and the junction held 6 bases outside the gene matches. The CDR3 runs to 15 residues. Germline V gives CDR1 SGDLS, CDR2 YYNGEE.

V and J are TRBV14 and TRBJ2-6, with no clear D. Deletions cut 5 bases from V and 0 bases from J, with 5 bases between. The CDR3 is 14 amino acids. CDR1 SGHDN and CDR2 FVKESK come from the germline V gene. CDR3 protein: CASSIISGANVLTF. In DNA, the CDR3 is TGTGCCAGCAGCATCATCTCTGGGGCCAACGTCCTGACTTTC.

The genes are TRBV7-3 and TRBJ2-5; no firm D call. The CDR3 loop spans 14 amino acids. Germline CDR1 and CDR2: SGHTA and FQGTGA. Deletions cut 5 bases from V and 4 bases from J, with 14 bases between. CDR3 DNA sequence: TGTGCCAGCAGCCCCCGTGGGTCCCCAGAGACCCAGTACTTC. It translates to CASSPRGSPETQYF.

The V gene is TRBV7-9, the J gene TRBJ1-4; D call uncertain. CDR3 size: 13 residues. Trimming pared 1 base from V and 7 bases from J, leaving 7 bases between. Germline CDR1 and CDR2: SEHNR and FQNEAQ (reference sequence). The CDR3 spells CASSLGLGEKLFF. CDR3 nucleotide sequence: TGTGCCAGCAGCTTAGGATTGGGTGAAAAACTGTTTTTT.

The chain carries TRBV2 and TRBJ1-1; D unclear. V was cut by 5 bases and J by 1 base, with 11 bases left in between. The germline V gene has CDR1 SNHLY and CDR2 FYNNEI. The CDR3 sequence is 14 residues long. The CDR3 nucleotides read TGTGCCAGCAGTTACCGGACGGGGAACACTGAAGCTTTCTTT. As protein: CASSYRTGNTEAFF.

In DNA, the CDR3 is TGTGCCAGCAGCTTAGGCGGGGGGGCTAATGAGCAGTTCTTC. This encodes CASSLGGGANEQFF. V is TRBV11-3 and J is TRBJ2-1, with 9 positions matching TRBD2. Germline lookup yields CDR1 SGHNT and CDR2 YENEEA. This CDR3 has 14 amino acids. After removal of 1 base from V and 7 bases from J, the junction contained 2 bases not matched to a gene. The whole variable domain, filled in from reference TRBV11-3 and TRBJ2-1, reads EAGVVQSPRYKIIEKKQPVAFWCNPISGHNTLYWYLQNLGQGPELLIRYENEEAVDDSQLPKDRFSAERLKGVDSTLKIQPAELGDSAVYLCASSLGGGANEQFFGPGTRLTVL.

V gene TRBV7-9 combines with J gene TRBJ1-1, with D uncertain. V shed 2 bases and J shed 0 bases, with 4 bases lying between them. The CDR3 consists of 13 residues. Germline V gene lookup returns CDR1 SEHNR and CDR2 FQNEAQ (reference sequence). The DNA of the CDR3 is TGTGCCAGCAGCTTACAGTTGAACACTGAAGCTTTCTTT. Translating it yields CASSLQLNTEAFF.

This chain joins TRBV5-1 and TRBJ1-2; TRBD1 might be the D (6 bases). The CDR3 spans 16 residues. The V end was cut by 4 bases, the J end by 0 bases, with 16 bases between. CDR1 and CDR2 from the germline V gene are SGHRS and YFSETQ. Here the CDR3 reads CASSPMGGPANYGYTF. CDR3 sequence (DNA): TGCGCCAGCAGCCCGATGGGGGGGCCAGCTAACTATGGCTACACCTTC.

This sequence joins TRBV5-1 and TRBJ2-2; unclear D gene. V was trimmed by 0 bases and J by 1 base, leaving 7 bases between them. Germline lookup yields CDR1 SGHRS and CDR2 YFSETQ. The CDR3 length is 15 residues. CDR3 in amino acids: CASSLVGRNTGELFF. CDR3 in DNA: TGCGCCAGCAGCTTGGTAGGAAGGAACACCGGGGAGCTGTTTTTT.

The rearrangement links TRBV9 to TRBJ2-3; D perhaps matches TRBD2 (6 bases). Germline CDR1 and CDR2: SGDLS and YYNGEE. The CDR3 covers 13 residues. Trimming removed 0 bases at V and 6 bases at J, with 8 bases between. The CDR3 loop reads CASSVGGRDTQYF. The CDR3 DNA reads TGTGCCAGCAGCGTAGGTGGGAGGGATACGCAGTATTTT.

The rearrangement joins TRBV7-2 to TRBJ2-1; D unclear. V shed 5 bases and J shed 0 bases, with 11 bases lying between them. Germline CDR1 is SGHTA and CDR2 is FQGNSA. The CDR3 loop spans 15 amino acids. For the CDR3, the DNA is TGTGCCAGCAGCCCCCAGGTGGCCTCCTACAATGAGCAGTTCTTC. This translates into CASSPQVASYNEQFF. The full variable domain, in which reference TRBV7-2 and TRBJ2-1 provide the parts outside the CDR3, is GAGVSQSPSNKVTEKGKDVELRCDPISGHTALYWYRQSLGQGLEFLIYFQGNSAPDKSGLPSDRFSAERTGGSVSTLTIQRTQQEDSAVYLCASSPQVASYNEQFFGPGTRLTVL.

The chain carries TRBV5-6 and TRBJ2-2; no clear D gene. V was pared by 0 bases and J by 2 bases, with 2 bases between. This CDR3 has 13 residues. CDR1 and CDR2 from the germline V gene are SGHDT and YYEEEE. The CDR3 region has the DNA TGTGCCAGCAGCTTGGTTAACACCGGGGAGCTGTTTTTT. This codes for CASSLVNTGELFF.

This sequence joins TRBV5-1 and TRBJ2-3; maybe TRBD1 (6 bases). Germline CDR1 reads SGHRS; CDR2 reads YFSETQ. The CDR3 consists of 14 residues. Between the trimmed V and J ends, which lost 7 bases and 1 base, there was a span of 13 bases. In DNA, the CDR3 is TGCGCCAGCGGGTGGACAGACCGCACAGATACGCAGTATTTT. Translation gives CASGWTDRTDTQYF.

The chain links TRBV2 to TRBJ2-5; D call uncertain. There are 13 residues in the CDR3. The ends were cut back, 8 bases at V and 0 bases at J, with 10 bases in the middle. The germline CDR1 and CDR2 sequences are SNHLY and FYNNEI. The CDR3 bases are TGTGCCAGCCTACTGGCGCACCAAGAGACCCAGTACTTC. Residues: CASLLAHQETQYF.

The CDR3 is CASTRTSRGEQFF. CDR3 DNA: TGCGCCAGCACGCGGACTAGCAGGGGTGAGCAGTTCTTC. This chain joins TRBV4-1 and TRBJ2-1; 8 nucleotides agree with TRBD2. Germline loops: CDR1 MGHRA, CDR2 YSYEKL. Trimming removed 7 bases from V and 9 bases from J; junction bases left unmatched: 8. This CDR3 contains 13 residues.

The chain employs TRBV5-4 and TRBJ1-2; D gene ambiguous. V lost 2 bases and J lost 2, with 13 bases in between. Germline V gene lookup returns CDR1 SGHNT and CDR2 YYREEE (reference sequence). CDR3 length: 15 amino acids. CDR3 nucleotide sequence: TGTGCCAGCAGCTTCGCCGACCGGCTCAACTATGGCTACACCTTC. Translated: CASSFADRLNYGYTF.

V gene TRBV27 combines with J gene TRBJ2-6; D ambiguous. V lost 6 bases and J lost 0, with 9 bases in between. CDR3 size: 15 residues. Per the germline V gene, CDR1 is MNHEY and CDR2 is SMNVEV (reference sequence). In nucleotides, the CDR3 is TGTGCCAGCAGCCCCATAAGCTCTGGGGCCAACGTCCTGACTTTC. As protein: CASSPISSGANVLTF.

The CDR3 region has the DNA TGTGCCAGCAGCCGGGACAGGGGCTATGGCTACACCTTC. Translating it yields CASSRDRGYGYTF. This chain joins TRBV11-2 and TRBJ1-2; 10 bases fit TRBD1. Germline-derived CDR1 and CDR2 are SGHAT and FQNNGV. V lost 5 bases, J lost 4 bases, and 1 base stayed unmatched. The CDR3 covers 13 residues.

A word on this clone: The junction and the germline gene differ at one end; a read error may be behind it. This rearrangement joins TRBV19 to TRBJ2-7, with no clear D. Germline V gene lookup returns CDR1 LNHDA and CDR2 SQIVND (reference sequence). The CDR3 has 13 residues. The CDR3 DNA reads TGTGCCAGTACCCCCCCAGGCTCCCACGAGCAGTACTTC. Translated: CASTPPGSHEQYF.

The rearrangement uses TRBV2 and TRBJ2-1, with a possible D match to TRBD2 (5 bases). The germline CDR1 and CDR2 sequences are SNHLY and FYNNEI. CDR3 length: 14 amino acids. Trimming removed 5 bases at V and 10 bases at J, with 18 bases between. The CDR3 nucleotides read TGTGCCAGCAGTTATTTAGTTTTGGGAGACGAGCAGTTCTTC. Residues: CASSYLVLGDEQFF.

This clone was counted between two and nine times. The chain carries TRBV10-3 and TRBJ1-2; 10 bases are a match to TRBD1. Losses at the gene ends were 6 bases for V and 1 base for J; bases not matched to a gene: 14. Per the germline V gene, CDR1 is ENHRY and CDR2 is SYGVKD. The CDR3 is 18 residues long. CDR3 amino acids: CAIRGDRGVRTINYGYTF. For the CDR3, the DNA is TGTGCCATCAGGGGGGACAGGGGAGTCCGCACCATTAACTATGGCTACACCTTC.

The rearrangement uses TRBV13 and TRBJ2-3; D unresolved. The V end lost 1 base, the J end lost 2 bases, and 4 bases lay between the germline ends. The V gene's germline CDR1 is PRHDT and CDR2 FYEKMQ (reference sequence). The CDR3 contains 13 residues. CDR3 amino acids: CASSLVYTDTQYF. CDR3 nucleotide sequence: TGTGCCAGCAGCTTAGTCTACACAGATACGCAGTATTTT.

The gene calls are TRBV28 and TRBJ2-1; D could derive from TRBD1 or TRBD2 (5 bases each). The CDR3 consists of 14 residues. Trimming took off 2 bases at V and 10 bases at J, with 15 bases between the two ends. Per the germline V gene, CDR1 is MDHEN and CDR2 is SYDVKM. CDR3 coding DNA: TGTGCCAGCAGTTTAGGGGGAGCAAGGGGCGAGCAGTTCTTC. It is translated as CASSLGGARGEQFF.

This chain joins TRBV7-9 and TRBJ1-2; D is perhaps TRBD1 (5 bases). The V end lost 1 base, the J end lost 8 bases, and 8 bases lay between the germline ends. The CDR3 is 12 amino acids. The germline gives CDR1 SEHNR, CDR2 FQNEAQ (reference sequence). CDR3 loop: CASSLVGEGYTF. The CDR3 nucleotides are TGTGCCAGCAGCTTAGTGGGGGAAGGCTACACCTTC.

This chain connects TRBV30 to TRBJ2-7; possible D gene TRBD1, 5 bases. The V gene's germline CDR1 is GTSNPN and CDR2 SVGIG (reference sequence). The CDR3 sequence is 13 residues long. The V end lost 3 bases, the J end lost 0 bases, and 9 bases lay between the germline ends. In DNA form, the CDR3 reads TGTGCCTGGAGCTTGACAGTCTCCTACGAGCAGTACTTC. Its translation is CAWSLTVSYEQYF.

This clone was found once. The rearrangement joins TRBV25-1 to TRBJ2-3, with 8 positions matching TRBD2. V lost 5 bases, J lost 4 bases, and 5 bases stayed unmatched. This CDR3 region has 14 residues. Per the germline V gene, CDR1 is MGHDK and CDR2 is SYGVNS. CDR3 amino acids: CASSSPGGPDTQYF. The DNA for the CDR3 is TGTGCCAGCAGTAGCCCGGGAGGGCCAGATACGCAGTATTTT.

The chain links TRBV6-5 to TRBJ2-2, with D hard to call. Trimming cost V 7 bases and J 4 bases, with 7 bases left between them. The CDR3 is made up of 12 amino acids. Germline V gene lookup returns CDR1 MNHEY and CDR2 SVGAGI. CDR3 protein: CASMGPTGELFF. DNA for the CDR3: TGTGCCAGCATGGGTCCCACCGGGGAGCTGTTTTTT.

The chain couples TRBV18 to TRBJ2-7; D is possibly TRBD2 (6 bases). The germline gives CDR1 KGHSH, CDR2 LQKENI. Trimming stripped 3 bases from V and 4 bases from J, with 16 bases between. The CDR3 consists of 15 residues. This CDR3 reads CASSPGLRPGYEQYF. CDR3 nucleotide sequence: TGTGCCAGCTCACCCGGACTAAGACCGGGGTACGAGCAGTACTTC.